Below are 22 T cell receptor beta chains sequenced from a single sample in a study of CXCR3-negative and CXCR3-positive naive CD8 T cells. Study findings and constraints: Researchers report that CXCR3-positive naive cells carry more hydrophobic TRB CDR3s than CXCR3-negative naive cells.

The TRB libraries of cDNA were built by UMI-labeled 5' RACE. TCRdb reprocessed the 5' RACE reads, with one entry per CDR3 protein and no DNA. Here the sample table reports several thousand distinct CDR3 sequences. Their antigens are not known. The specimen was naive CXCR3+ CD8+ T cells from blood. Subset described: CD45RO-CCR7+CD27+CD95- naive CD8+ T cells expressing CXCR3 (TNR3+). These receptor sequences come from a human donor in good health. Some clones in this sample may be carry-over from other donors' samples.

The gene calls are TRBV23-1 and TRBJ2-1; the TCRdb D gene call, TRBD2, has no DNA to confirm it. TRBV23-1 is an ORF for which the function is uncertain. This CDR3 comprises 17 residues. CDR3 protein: CASSPRTNAILYNEQFF.

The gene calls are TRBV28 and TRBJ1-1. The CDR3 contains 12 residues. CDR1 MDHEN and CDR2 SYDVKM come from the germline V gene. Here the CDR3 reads CASYRRDTEAFF.

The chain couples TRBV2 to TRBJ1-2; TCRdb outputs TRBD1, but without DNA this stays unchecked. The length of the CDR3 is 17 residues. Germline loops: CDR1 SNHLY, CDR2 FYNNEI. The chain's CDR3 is CASIELAGTLANYGYTF.

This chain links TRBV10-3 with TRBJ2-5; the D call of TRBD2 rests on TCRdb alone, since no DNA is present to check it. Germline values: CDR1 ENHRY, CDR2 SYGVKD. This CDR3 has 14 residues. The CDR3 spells CAISDLGPQETQYF.

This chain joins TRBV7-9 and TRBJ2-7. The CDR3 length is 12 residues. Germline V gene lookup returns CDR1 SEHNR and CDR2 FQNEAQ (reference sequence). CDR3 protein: CASSPETYEQYF.

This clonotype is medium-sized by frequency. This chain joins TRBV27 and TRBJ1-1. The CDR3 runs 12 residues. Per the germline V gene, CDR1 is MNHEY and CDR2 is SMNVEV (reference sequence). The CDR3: CASSSARTEAFF.

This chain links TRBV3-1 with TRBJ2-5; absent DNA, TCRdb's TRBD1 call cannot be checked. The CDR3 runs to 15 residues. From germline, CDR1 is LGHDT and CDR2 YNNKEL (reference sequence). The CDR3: CASSQWTGRIETQYF.

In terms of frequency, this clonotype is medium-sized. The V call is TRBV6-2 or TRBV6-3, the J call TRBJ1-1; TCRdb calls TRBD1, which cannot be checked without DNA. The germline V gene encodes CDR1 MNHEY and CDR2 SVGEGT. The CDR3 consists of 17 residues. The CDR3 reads CASSYSGRGVLNTEAFF.

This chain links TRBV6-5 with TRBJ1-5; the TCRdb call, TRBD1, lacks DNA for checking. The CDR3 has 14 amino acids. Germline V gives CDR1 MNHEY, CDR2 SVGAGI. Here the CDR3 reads CASSRTGGYQPQHF.

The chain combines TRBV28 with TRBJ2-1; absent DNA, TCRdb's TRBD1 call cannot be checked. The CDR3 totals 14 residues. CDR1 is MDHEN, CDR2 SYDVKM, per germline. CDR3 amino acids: CASSLGGAYNEQFF.

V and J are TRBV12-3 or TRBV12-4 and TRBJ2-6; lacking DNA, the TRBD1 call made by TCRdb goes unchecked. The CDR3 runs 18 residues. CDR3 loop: CASSLFPGGVSGANVLTF.

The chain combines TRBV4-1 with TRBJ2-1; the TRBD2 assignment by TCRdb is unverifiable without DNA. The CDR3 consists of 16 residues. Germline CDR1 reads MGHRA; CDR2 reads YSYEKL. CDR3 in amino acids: CASSQGWAGDYNEQFF.

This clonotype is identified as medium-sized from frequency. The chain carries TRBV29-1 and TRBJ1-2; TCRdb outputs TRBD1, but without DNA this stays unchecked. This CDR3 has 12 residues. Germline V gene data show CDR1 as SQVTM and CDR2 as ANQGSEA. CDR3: CSVDTGFYGYTF.

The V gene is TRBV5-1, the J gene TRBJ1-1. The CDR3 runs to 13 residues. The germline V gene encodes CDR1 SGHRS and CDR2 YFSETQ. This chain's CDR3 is CASSMTVNTEAFF.

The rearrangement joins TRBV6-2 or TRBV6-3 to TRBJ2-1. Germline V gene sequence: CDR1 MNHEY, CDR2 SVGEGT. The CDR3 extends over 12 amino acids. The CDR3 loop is CASSLGYNEQFF.

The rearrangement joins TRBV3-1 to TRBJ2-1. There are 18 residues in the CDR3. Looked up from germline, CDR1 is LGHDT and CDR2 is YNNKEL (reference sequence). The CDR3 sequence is CASSQERGEGERYNEQFF.

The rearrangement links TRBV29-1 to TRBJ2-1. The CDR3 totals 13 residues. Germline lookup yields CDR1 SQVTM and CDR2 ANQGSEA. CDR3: CSVAEDGYNEQFF.

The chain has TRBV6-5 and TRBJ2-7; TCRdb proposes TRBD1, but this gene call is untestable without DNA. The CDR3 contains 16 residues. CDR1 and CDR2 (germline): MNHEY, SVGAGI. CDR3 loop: CASSYLTGGNVYEQYF.

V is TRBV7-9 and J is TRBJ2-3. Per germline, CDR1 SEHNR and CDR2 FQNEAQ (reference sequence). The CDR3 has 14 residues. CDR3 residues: CASSPEGNTDTQYF.

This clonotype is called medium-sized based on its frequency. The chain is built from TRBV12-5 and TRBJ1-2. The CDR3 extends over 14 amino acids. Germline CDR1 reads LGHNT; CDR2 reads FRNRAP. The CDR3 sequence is CASTFDGAAYGYTF.

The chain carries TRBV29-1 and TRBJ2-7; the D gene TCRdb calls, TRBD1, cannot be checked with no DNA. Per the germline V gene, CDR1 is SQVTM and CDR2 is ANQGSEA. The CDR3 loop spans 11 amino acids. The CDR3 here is CSAKQGYEQYF.

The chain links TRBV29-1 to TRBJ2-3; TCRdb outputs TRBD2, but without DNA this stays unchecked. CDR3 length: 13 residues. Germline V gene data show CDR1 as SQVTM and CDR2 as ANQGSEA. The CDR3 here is CSVEGPFEDTQYF.